What follows is one T cell receptor (beta chain) and its context. This entry is derived from a study of shared clonotypes between healthy human individuals. Trimming removed 5 bases from V and 9 bases from J, with 14 bases in between. CDR1 and CDR2 from the germline V gene are SEHNR and FQNEAQ (reference sequence). This CDR3 spans 13 amino acids. Assay execution took place at the deep level. TCRdb's table, derived via immunoSEQ multiplex PCR, lists solely in-frame clones and lacks some. The table has roughly 1 million clones, around 78% seen once. The V call is TRBV7-9, the J call TRBJ1-5; D might be TRBD1 (5 bases). Sequenced material: memory CD4+ T cells from PBMCs. Subset defined: CD45RA-negative fraction. The sequence was collected from a man between 18 and 29 years old in good health. Some clones in this sample may be carry-over from other donors' samples. The chain's CDR3 is CASSGPAGGPQHF. In DNA, the CDR3 is TGTGCCAGCAGCGGGCCCGCGGGGGGGCCCCAGCATTTT.